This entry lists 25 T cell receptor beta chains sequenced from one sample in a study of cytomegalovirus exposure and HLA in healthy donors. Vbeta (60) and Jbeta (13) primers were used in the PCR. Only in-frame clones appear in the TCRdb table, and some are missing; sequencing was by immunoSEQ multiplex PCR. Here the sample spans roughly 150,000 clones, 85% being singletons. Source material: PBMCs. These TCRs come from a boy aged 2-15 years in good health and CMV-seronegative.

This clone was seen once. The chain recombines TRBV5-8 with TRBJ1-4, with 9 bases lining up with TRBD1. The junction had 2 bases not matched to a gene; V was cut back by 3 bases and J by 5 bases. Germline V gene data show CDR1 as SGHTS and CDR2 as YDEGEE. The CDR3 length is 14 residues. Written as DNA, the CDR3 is TGTGCCAGCAGCTCAGGGACAGGGAATGAAAAACTGTTTTTT. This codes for CASSSGTGNEKLFF.

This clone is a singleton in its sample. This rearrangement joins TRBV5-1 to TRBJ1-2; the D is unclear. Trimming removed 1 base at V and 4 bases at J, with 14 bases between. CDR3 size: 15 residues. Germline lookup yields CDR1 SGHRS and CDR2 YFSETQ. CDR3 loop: CASSLHSPKSYGYTF. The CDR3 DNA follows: TGCGCCAGCAGCTTGCACAGCCCAAAGAGCTATGGCTACACCTTC. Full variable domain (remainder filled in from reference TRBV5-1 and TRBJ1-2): KAGVTQTPRYLIKTRGQQVTLSCSPISGHRSVSWYQQTPGQGLQFLFEYFSETQRNKGNFPGRFSGRQFSNSRSEMNVSTLELGDSALYLCASSLHSPKSYGYTFGSGTRLTVV.

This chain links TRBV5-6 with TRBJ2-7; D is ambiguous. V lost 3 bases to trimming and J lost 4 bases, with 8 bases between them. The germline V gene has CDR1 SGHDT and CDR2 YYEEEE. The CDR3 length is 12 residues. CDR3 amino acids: CASSSEQYEQYV. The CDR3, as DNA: TGTGCCAGCAGCTCGGAACAGTACGAGCAGTACGTC.

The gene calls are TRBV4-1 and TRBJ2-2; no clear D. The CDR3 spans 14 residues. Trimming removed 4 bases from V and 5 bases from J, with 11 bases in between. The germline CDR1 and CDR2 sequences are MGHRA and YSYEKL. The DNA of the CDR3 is TGCGCCAGCAGCCGGCAGGATGGGACCGGGGAGCTGTTTTTT. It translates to CASSRQDGTGELFF.

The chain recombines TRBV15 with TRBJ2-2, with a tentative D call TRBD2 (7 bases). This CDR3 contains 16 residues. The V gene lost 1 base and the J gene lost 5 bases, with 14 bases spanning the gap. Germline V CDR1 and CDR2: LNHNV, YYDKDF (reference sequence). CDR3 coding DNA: TGTGCCACCAGCAGAGTTCGGGGGGCTCGGACCGGGGAGCTGTTTTTT. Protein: CATSRVRGARTGELFF.

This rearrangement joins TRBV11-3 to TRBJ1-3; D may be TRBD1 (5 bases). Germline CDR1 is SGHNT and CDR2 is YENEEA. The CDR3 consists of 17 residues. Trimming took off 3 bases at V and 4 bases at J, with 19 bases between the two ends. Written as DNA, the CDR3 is TGTGCCAGCAGCTTGCAGGGCGCCCATACGACCGGAAACACCATATATTTT. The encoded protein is CASSLQGAHTTGNTIYF.

CDR3 bases: TGTGCCAGCTTAGCGGAGAACACTGAAGCTTTCTTT. Amino acids: CASLAENTEAFF. The gene calls are TRBV19 and TRBJ1-1, with D hard to call. With 9 bases removed from V and 1 base from J, the gap between germline ends came to 9 bases. Germline V gene data show CDR1 as LNHDA and CDR2 as SQIVND (reference sequence). This CDR3 contains 12 residues.

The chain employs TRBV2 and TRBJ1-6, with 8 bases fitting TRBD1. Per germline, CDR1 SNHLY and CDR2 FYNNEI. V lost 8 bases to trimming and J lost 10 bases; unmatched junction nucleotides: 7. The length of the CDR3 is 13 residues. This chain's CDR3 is CASRETGDSPLHF. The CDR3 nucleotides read TGTGCCAGCCGGGAGACAGGGGACTCACCCCTCCACTTT.

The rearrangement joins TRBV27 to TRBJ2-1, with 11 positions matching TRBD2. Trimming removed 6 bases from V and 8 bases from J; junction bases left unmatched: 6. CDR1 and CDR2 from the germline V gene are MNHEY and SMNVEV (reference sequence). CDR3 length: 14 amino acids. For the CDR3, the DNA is TGTGCCAGCAGCCTTAGCGGGAGGGAGGATGAGCAGTTCTTC. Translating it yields CASSLSGREDEQFF.

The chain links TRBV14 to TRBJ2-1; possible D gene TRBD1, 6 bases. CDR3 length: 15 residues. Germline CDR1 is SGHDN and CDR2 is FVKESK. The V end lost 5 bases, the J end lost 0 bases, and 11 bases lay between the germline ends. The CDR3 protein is CASSSQGFSYNEQFF. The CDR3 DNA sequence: TGTGCCAGCAGCTCACAGGGTTTCTCCTACAATGAGCAGTTCTTC.

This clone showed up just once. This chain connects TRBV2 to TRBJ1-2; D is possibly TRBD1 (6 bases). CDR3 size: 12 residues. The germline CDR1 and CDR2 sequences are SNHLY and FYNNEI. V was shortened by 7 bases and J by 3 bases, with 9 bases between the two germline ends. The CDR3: CASKGGDYGYTF. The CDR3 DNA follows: TGTGCCAGCAAGGGGGGGGACTATGGCTACACCTTC. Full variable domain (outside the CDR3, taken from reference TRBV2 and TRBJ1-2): EPEVTQTPSHQVTQMGQEVILRCVPISNHLYFYWYRQILGQKVEFLVSFYNNEISEKSEIFDDQFSVERPDGSNFTLKIRSTKLEDSAMYFCASKGGDYGYTFGSGTRLTVV.

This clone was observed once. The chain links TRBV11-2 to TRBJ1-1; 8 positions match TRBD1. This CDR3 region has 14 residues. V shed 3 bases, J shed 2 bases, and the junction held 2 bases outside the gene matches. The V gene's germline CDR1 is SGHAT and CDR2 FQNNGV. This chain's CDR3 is CASSFGQGNTEAFF. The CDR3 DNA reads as TGTGCCAGCAGCTTCGGACAGGGTAACACTGAAGCTTTCTTT.

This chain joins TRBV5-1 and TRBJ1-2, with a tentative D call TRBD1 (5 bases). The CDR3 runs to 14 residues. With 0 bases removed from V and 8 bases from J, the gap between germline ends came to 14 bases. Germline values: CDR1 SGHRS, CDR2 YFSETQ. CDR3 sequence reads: CASSLDFGGYGYTF. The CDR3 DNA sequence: TGCGCCAGCAGCTTGGATTTCGGGGGGTACGGCTACACCTTC.

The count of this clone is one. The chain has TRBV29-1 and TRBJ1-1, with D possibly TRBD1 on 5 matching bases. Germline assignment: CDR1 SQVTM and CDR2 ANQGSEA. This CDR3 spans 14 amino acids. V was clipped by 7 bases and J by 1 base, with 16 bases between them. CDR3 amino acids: CSAATRGRNTEAFF. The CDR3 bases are TGCAGCGCCGCAACGCGGGGCCGGAACACTGAAGCTTTCTTT.

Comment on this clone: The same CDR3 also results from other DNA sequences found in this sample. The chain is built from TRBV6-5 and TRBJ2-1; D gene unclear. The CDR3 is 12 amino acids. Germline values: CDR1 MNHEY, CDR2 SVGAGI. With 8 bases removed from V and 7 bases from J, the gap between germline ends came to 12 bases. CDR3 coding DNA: TGTGCCAGCGGGCGCCAGTTGAATGAGCAGTTCTTC. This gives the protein CASGRQLNEQFF.

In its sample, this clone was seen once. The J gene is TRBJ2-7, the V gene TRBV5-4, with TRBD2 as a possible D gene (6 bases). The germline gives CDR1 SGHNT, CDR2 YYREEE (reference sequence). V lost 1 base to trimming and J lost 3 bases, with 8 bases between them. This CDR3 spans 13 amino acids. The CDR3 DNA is TGTGCCAGCAGCTTGCGGGGGAGCTACGAGCAGTACGTC. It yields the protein CASSLRGSYEQYV.

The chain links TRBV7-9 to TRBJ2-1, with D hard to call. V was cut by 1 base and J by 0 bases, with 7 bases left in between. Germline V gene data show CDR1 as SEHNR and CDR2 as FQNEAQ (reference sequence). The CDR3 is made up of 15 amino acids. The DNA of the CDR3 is TGTGCCAGCAGCTTAGGGCGGAACTCCTACAATGAGCAGTTCTTC. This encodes CASSLGRNSYNEQFF.

CDR3 sequence: CASSPPGRGITDTQYF. The CDR3 nucleotides read TGTGCCAGCAGCCCCCCCGGGAGGGGCATCACAGATACGCAGTATTTT. The rearrangement joins TRBV7-8 to TRBJ2-3, with 8 bases aligning to TRBD2. CDR1 and CDR2 (germline): SGHVS, FQNEAQ. V was clipped by 5 bases and J by 2 bases; unmatched bases: 9. The CDR3 covers 16 residues.

The CDR3 DNA follows: TGTGCCAGAAGCTCCTACCCCGGGGAGCTGTTTTTT. It codes for CARSSYPGELFF. This sequence joins TRBV5-3 and TRBJ2-2, with D unclear. TRBV5-3 is designated an ORF whose function remains uncertain. CDR3 length: 12 residues. V gave up 3 bases and J gave up 6 bases, with 6 bases separating them.

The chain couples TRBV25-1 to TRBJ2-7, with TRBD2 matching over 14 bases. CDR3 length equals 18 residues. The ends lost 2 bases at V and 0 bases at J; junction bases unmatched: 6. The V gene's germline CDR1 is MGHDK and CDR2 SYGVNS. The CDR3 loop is CASSELGTSGRTSYEQYF. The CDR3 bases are TGTGCCAGCAGTGAACTTGGGACTAGCGGGAGAACCTCCTACGAGCAGTACTTC.

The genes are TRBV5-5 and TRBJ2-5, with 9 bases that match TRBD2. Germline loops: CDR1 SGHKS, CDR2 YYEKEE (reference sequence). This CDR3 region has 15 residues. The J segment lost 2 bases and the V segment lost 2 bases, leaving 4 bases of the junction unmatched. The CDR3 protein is CASSLSLAGQETQYF. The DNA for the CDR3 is TGTGCCAGCAGCTTAAGCCTAGCGGGACAAGAGACCCAGTACTTC.

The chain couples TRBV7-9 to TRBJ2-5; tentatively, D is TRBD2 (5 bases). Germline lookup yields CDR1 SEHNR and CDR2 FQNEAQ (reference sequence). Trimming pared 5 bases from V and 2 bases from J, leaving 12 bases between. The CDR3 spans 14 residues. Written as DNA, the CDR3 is TGTGCCAGCAGCCGGCAGCCGGGGCAAGAGACCCAGTACTTC. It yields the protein CASSRQPGQETQYF.

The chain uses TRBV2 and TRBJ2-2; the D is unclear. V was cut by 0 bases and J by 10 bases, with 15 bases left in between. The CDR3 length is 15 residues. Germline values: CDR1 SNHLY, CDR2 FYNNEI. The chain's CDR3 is CASSEALLRSEELFF. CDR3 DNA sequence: TGTGCCAGCAGTGAAGCGCTTCTTAGGAGCGAGGAGCTGTTTTTT.

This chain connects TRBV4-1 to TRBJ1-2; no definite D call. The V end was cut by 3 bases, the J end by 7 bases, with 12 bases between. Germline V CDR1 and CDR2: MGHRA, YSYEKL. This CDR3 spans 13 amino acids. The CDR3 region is CASSHLEGIGYTF. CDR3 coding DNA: TGCGCCAGCAGCCATTTGGAGGGCATTGGCTACACCTTC.

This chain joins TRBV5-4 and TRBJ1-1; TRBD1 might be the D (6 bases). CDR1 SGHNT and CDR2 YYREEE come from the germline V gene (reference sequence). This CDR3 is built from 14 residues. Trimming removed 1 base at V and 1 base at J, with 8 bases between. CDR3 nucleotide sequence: TGTGCCAGCAGCTTGACAGGGTCGAACACTGAAGCTTTCTTT. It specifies CASSLTGSNTEAFF.